This is a list of T cell receptor beta chains from one sample in a study of post-analysis software for immune sequencing data. TCRdb passed the PCR reads through MiXCR, listing each CDR3 protein once. The sample has hundreds of thousands of distinct CDR3 sequences; 25% to 30% are singletons. The sequenced sample was blood. Every receptor here comes from a girl aged 10 to 17 with multiple sclerosis. The CDR3 runs from the conserved cysteine through the conserved F or W. A D gene is named only where the DNA matches it firmly. Size is omitted from some rows. Given values are once, few, many or a class for expanded clones.

D gene	clone size	V gene	CDR3 length	J gene	CDR3 protein	CDR3 DNA
NA	few	TRBV27	17	TRBJ2-1	CASTKTGLMGSYNEQFF	TGTGCCAGCACCAAAACAGGGTTGATGGGCTCCTACAATGAGCAGTTCTTC
NA	NA	TRBV3-1	12	TRBJ1-2	CASRDKTGGYTF	TGTGCCAGCCGCGACAAGACGGGGGGCTACACCTTC
NA	few	TRBV10-3	16	TRBJ2-7	CAISEWAGGSSYEQYF	TGTGCCATCAGTGAGTGGGCCGGGGGAAGCTCCTACGAGCAGTACTTC
TRBD2	NA	TRBV20-1	15	TRBJ2-3	CSAATGLADTDTQYF	TGCAGTGCTGCGACGGGACTAGCGGATACAGATACGCAGTATTTT
TRBD2	few	TRBV20-1	13	TRBJ2-1	CGAGTSGPNEQFF	TGCGGTGCCGGGACTAGCGGACCCAATGAGCAGTTCTTC
NA	once	TRBV6-5	14	TRBJ2-5	CASSPTGGLDEQYF	TGTGCCAGCAGTCCTACTGGGGGCTTGGATGAGCAGTACTTC
TRBD2	NA	TRBV6-2/TRBV6-3	20	TRBJ2-4	CASSSPGLAGMVAAKNIQYF	TGTGCCAGCAGTTCGCCGGGACTAGCGGGAATGGTAGCGGCCAAAAACATTCAGTACTTC
NA	few	TRBV6-5	13	TRBJ2-1	CASSGGGVNEQFF	TGTGCCAGCAGCGGAGGGGGGGTTAATGAGCAGTTCTTC
TRBD1	NA	TRBV15	16	TRBJ1-5	CATSRPGLRGHQPQHF	TGTGCCACCAGCAGACCGGGCCTAAGGGGGCATCAGCCCCAGCATTTT
NA	NA	TRBV6-6	14	TRBJ1-4	CASSIQGSGEKLFF	TGTGCCAGCAGTATACAGGGTTCCGGTGAAAAACTGTTTTTT
NA	few	TRBV2	14	TRBJ2-7	CASITAGAPYEQYF	TGTGCCAGCATCACGGCGGGGGCCCCCTACGAGCAGTACTTC
TRBD2	NA	TRBV14	16	TRBJ2-3	CASSQVWTSGGAKLYF	TGTGCCAGCAGCCAAGTGTGGACTAGCGGGGGGGCCAAACTGTATTTT
TRBD1	NA	TRBV5-1	16	TRBJ2-3	CASSLDGQGARDTQYF	TGCGCCAGCAGCTTGGACGGTCAGGGGGCCCGAGATACGCAGTATTTT
TRBD1	few	TRBV20-1	12	TRBJ2-5	CSAMTGTETQYF	TGCAGTGCCATGACAGGGACGGAGACCCAGTACTTC
NA	few	TRBV20-1	14	TRBJ2-5	CSARTPPGAETQYF	TGCAGTGCTCGAACCCCACCGGGCGCAGAGACCCAGTACTTC
NA	NA	TRBV29-1	13	TRBJ2-2	CSAGTSNTGELFF	TGCAGCGCCGGAACCTCGAACACCGGGGAGCTGTTTTTT
TRBD1	few	TRBV3-1	17	TRBJ1-6	CASSLPRGQGYNSPLHF	TGTGCCAGCAGCCTCCCCCGAGGACAGGGATATAATTCACCCCTCCACTTT
NA	NA	TRBV25-1	16	TRBJ1-6	CASSEGAGKWNSPLHF	TGTGCCAGCAGTGAAGGGGCAGGGAAGTGGAATTCACCCCTCCACTTT
NA	many	TRBV5-1	12	TRBJ2-3	CASSPGMDTQYF	TGCGCCAGCAGCCCCGGTATGGATACGCAGTATTTT
NA	NA	TRBV9	14	TRBJ2-4	CASSVGGNGEEQYF	TGTGCCAGCAGCGTAGGCGGCAACGGGGAGGAGCAGTACTTC
TRBD1	NA	TRBV7-8	19	TRBJ1-2	CASSLAYRVGTAVNYGYTF	TGTGCCAGCAGCTTAGCGTACCGGGTCGGGACAGCCGTTAACTATGGCTACACCTTC
NA	NA	TRBV6-1	14	TRBJ1-2	CASSRTDTNYGYTF	TGTGCCAGCAGTCGGACGGATACGAACTATGGCTACACCTTC
NA	few	TRBV20-1	13	TRBJ2-5	CSARETSRETQYF	TGCAGTGCTAGAGAGACTAGTCGGGAGACCCAGTACTTC
NA	many	TRBV5-1	13	TRBJ2-7	CASSLERAYEQYF	TGCGCCAGCAGCTTGGAACGGGCCTACGAGCAGTACTTC
NA	few	TRBV4-1	15	TRBJ2-1	CASSQEEWAYNEQFF	TGCGCCAGCAGCCAAGAGGAGTGGGCGTACAATGAGCAGTTCTTC
NA	NA	TRBV7-2	17	TRBJ1-6	CASSSARSSSYNSPLHF	TGTGCCAGCAGCTCTGCTCGATCGAGCTCCTATAATTCACCCCTCCACTTT
NA	few	TRBV6-1	15	TRBJ1-4	CASRRFRTLEEKLFF	TGTGCCAGCAGACGGTTTCGAACACTGGAAGAAAAACTGTTTTTT
TRBD2	NA	TRBV7-9	15	TRBJ2-3	CASSPQRGYTDTQYF	TGTGCCAGCAGCCCTCAGCGGGGGTACACAGATACGCAGTATTTT
NA	few	TRBV5-1	16	TRBJ2-1	CASSLGTQLSYNEQFF	TGCGCCAGCAGCTTGGGGACACAGCTGTCCTACAATGAGCAGTTCTTC
TRBD2	NA	TRBV20-1	15	TRBJ2-7	CSARDRSGGIYEQYF	TGCAGTGCTAGAGATCGGAGCGGGGGGATCTACGAGCAGTACTTC
NA	NA	TRBV5-1	15	TRBJ2-3	CASSLEPGVTDTQYF	TGCGCCAGCAGCTTGGAACCAGGGGTCACAGATACGCAGTATTTT
NA	NA	TRBV5-6	14	TRBJ2-7	CASSLGRGFYEQYF	TGTGCCAGCAGCTTGGGTCGCGGGTTTTACGAGCAGTACTTC
NA	NA	TRBV10-3	13	TRBJ1-1	CAISEGEGIGAFF	TGTGCCATCAGTGAAGGGGAGGGCATCGGAGCTTTCTTT
NA	few	TRBV24-1	13	TRBJ2-1	CATSDYTGLRRFF	TGTGCCACCAGTGATTACACAGGTCTCAGGAGGTTCTTC
NA	NA	TRBV7-2	13	TRBJ2-7	CASSLARGNEQYF	TGTGCCAGCAGCTTAGCGCGGGGAAACGAGCAGTACTTC
NA	few	TRBV4-1	16	TRBJ2-1	CASSPRERSSYNEQFF	TGCGCCAGCAGCCCACGGGAGAGGAGCTCCTACAATGAGCAGTTCTTC
NA	many	TRBV29-1	11	TRBJ2-7	CSVVDSYEQYF	TGCAGCGTTGTTGACAGCTACGAGCAGTACTTC
NA	few	TRBV20-1	16	TRBJ2-7	CSARAFGLTKGIGQYF	TGCAGTGCTAGAGCCTTTGGACTCACCAAAGGTATCGGGCAGTACTTC
NA	NA	TRBV6-1	14	TRBJ2-7	CASSESGLYNEQYF	TGTGCCAGCAGTGAGAGCGGGCTCTACAATGAGCAGTACTTC
TRBD2	NA	TRBV28	15	TRBJ2-5	CASSFSSGVGKTQYF	TGTGCCAGCAGTTTTTCTAGCGGGGTGGGGAAGACCCAGTACTTC
NA	few	TRBV20-1	16	TRBJ2-3	CSAKRTAGPSTDTQYF	TGCAGTGCTAAAAGAACAGCGGGCCCTAGCACAGATACGCAGTATTTT
NA	few	TRBV15	14	TRBJ2-1	CATSIDLSYNEQFF	TGTGCCACCAGCATTGATCTCAGCTACAATGAGCAGTTCTTC
TRBD1	few	TRBV27	15	TRBJ1-2	CASNPTGQINYGYTF	TGTGCCAGCAACCCGACGGGACAGATTAACTATGGCTACACCTTC
TRBD2	few	TRBV5-1	15	TRBJ2-1	CASSLTSGATDEQFF	TGCGCCAGCAGCTTGACTAGCGGGGCTACAGATGAGCAGTTCTTC
TRBD1	few	TRBV4-3	15	TRBJ1-2	CASSQVAQGANGYTF	TGCGCCAGCAGCCAAGTCGCTCAGGGGGCGAATGGCTACACCTTC
NA	few	TRBV12-3/TRBV12-4	13	TRBJ1-3	CASRADLGNTIYF	TGTGCCAGCAGGGCTGACTTAGGAAACACCATATATTTT
NA	NA	TRBV10-2	14	TRBJ1-3	CASREQSSGNTIYF	TGCGCCAGCAGGGAGCAGAGCTCTGGAAACACCATATATTTT
TRBD2	many	TRBV5-1	14	TRBJ2-5	CASARTSGGETQYF	TGCGCCAGCGCAAGGACCTCGGGGGGAGAGACCCAGTACTTC
TRBD1	few	TRBV6-4	15	TRBJ2-1	CASNDGQGDYNEQFF	TGTGCCAGCAATGATGGACAGGGCGACTACAATGAGCAGTTCTTC
NA	few	TRBV20-1	14	TRBJ1-5	CSARGIPPNQPQHF	TGCAGTGCTAGAGGGATACCGCCCAATCAGCCCCAGCATTTT
TRBD2	few	TRBV7-8	14	TRBJ2-1	CASNILTSSNEQFF	TGTGCCAGCAACATCCTGACTAGCTCCAATGAGCAGTTCTTC
TRBD2	NA	TRBV3-1	15	TRBJ2-3	CASSQDDGGAATQYF	TGTGCCAGCAGCCAAGACGACGGGGGGGCGGCTACGCAGTATTTT
NA	NA	TRBV9	15	TRBJ1-2	CASSPGFYVDYGYTF	TGTGCCAGCAGCCCTGGGTTCTACGTAGACTATGGCTACACCTTC
TRBD1	NA	TRBV5-1	16	TRBJ1-2	CASSLASGQGLNGYTF	TGCGCCAGCAGCTTGGCCTCGGGACAGGGGCTGAATGGCTACACCTTC
NA	NA	TRBV6-2/TRBV6-3	15	TRBJ2-7	CASSYGGTVSYEQYF	TGTGCCAGCAGTTACGGGGGGACTGTCTCCTACGAGCAGTACTTC
TRBD2	few	TRBV12-3/TRBV12-4	16	TRBJ2-1	CASSLAGSSGYNEQFF	TGTGCCAGCAGTTTAGCGGGATCTAGCGGATACAATGAGCAGTTCTTC
NA	few	TRBV5-5	16	TRBJ2-7	CASSLGSSGRGHEQYF	TGTGCCAGCAGCTTGGGGAGCTCGGGGAGAGGGCACGAGCAGTACTTC
NA	few	TRBV4-1	13	TRBJ1-1	CASSNLFYHEAFF	TGCGCCAGCAGCAACCTATTCTATCACGAAGCTTTCTTT
TRBD1	NA	TRBV19	13	TRBJ2-1	CASSSRDRAEQFF	TGTGCCAGTAGCAGCCGGGACAGGGCAGAGCAGTTCTTC
TRBD2	few	TRBV4-3	14	TRBJ2-7	CASSPAGGVYEQYF	TGCGCCAGCAGTCCAGCGGGGGGGGTCTACGAGCAGTACTTC